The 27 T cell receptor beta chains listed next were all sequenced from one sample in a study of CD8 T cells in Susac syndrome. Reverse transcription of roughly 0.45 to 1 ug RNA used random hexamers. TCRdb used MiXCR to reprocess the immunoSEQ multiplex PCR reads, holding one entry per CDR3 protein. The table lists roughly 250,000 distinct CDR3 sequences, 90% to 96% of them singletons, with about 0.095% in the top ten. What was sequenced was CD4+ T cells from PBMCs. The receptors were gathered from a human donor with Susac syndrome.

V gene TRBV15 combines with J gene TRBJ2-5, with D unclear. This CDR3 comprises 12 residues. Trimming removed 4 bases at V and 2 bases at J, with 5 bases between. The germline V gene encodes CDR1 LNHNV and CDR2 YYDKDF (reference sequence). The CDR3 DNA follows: TGTGCCACCAGCAACCCTCAAGAGACCCAGTACTTC. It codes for CATSNPQETQYF.

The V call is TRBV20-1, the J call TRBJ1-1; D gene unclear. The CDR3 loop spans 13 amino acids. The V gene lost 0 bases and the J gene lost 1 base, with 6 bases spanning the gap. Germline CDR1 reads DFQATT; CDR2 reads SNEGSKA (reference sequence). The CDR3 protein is CSARDAGNTEAFF. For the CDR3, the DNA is TGCAGTGCTAGAGATGCGGGGAACACTGAAGCTTTCTTT.

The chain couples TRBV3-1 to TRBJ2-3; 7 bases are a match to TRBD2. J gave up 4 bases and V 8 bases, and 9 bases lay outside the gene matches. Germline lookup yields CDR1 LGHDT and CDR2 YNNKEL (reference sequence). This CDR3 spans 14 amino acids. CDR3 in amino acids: CASSGRASSDTQYF. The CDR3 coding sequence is TGTGCCAGCTCAGGGAGGGCCTCCTCAGATACGCAGTATTTT.

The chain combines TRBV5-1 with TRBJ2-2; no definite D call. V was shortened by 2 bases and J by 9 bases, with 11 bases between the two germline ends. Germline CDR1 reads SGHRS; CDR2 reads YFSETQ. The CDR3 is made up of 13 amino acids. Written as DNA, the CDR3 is TGCGCCAGCAGCTTTCAGAGGAGTCGGGAGCTGTTTTTT. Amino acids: CASSFQRSRELFF.

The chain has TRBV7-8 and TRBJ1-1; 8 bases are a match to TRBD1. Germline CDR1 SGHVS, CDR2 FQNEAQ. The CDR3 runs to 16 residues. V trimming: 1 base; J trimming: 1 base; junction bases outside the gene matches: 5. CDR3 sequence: CASSLVTGGENTEAFF. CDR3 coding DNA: TGTGCCAGCAGCTTAGTAACAGGGGGAGAGAACACTGAAGCTTTCTTT. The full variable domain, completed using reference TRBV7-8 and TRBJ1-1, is GAGVSQSPRYKVAKRGQDVALRCDPISGHVSLFWYQQALGQGPEFLTYFQNEAQLDKSGLPSDRFFAERPEGSVSTLKIQRTQQEDSAVYLCASSLVTGGENTEAFFGQGTRLTVV.

The DNA of the CDR3 is TGTGCCAGCTCACCATTTCCCCGGACTAGGGGAGACAATGAGCAGTTCTTC. Its protein is CASSPFPRTRGDNEQFF. The chain employs TRBV18 and TRBJ2-1; TRBD2 matches at 7 bases. From germline, CDR1 is KGHSH and CDR2 LQKENI. Trimming took 2 bases from V and 5 from J; bases not matched to a gene: 12. This CDR3 contains 17 residues. Together with reference TRBV18 and TRBJ2-1, the CDR3 gives the full variable domain: NAGVMQNPRHLVRRRGQEARLRCSPMKGHSHVYWYRQLPEEGLKFMVYLQKENIIDESGMPKERFSAEFPKEGPSILRIQQVVRGDSAAYFCASSPFPRTRGDNEQFFGPGTRLTVL.

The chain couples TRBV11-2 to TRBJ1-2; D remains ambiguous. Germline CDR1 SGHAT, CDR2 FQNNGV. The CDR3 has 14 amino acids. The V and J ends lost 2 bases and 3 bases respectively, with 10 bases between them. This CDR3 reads CASSLNGRDYGYTF. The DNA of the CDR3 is TGTGCCAGCAGCTTAAACGGCCGCGACTATGGCTACACCTTC.

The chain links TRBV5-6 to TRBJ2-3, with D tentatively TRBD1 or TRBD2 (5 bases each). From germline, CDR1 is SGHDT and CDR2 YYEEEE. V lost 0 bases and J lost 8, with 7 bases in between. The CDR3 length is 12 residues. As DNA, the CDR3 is TGTGCCAGCAGCTTGGCAGGGACTACGCAGTATTTT. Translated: CASSLAGTTQYF. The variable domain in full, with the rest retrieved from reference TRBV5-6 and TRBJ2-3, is DAGVTQSPTHLIKTRGQQVTLRCSPKSGHDTVSWYQQALGQGPQFIFQYYEEEERQRGNFPDRFSGHQFPNYSSELNVNALLLGDSALYLCASSLAGTTQYFGPGTRLTVL.

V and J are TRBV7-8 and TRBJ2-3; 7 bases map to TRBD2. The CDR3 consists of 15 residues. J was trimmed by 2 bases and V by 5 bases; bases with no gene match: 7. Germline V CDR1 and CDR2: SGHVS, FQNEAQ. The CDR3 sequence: CASSRRAGFTDTQYF. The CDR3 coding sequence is TGTGCCAGCAGCCGTAGAGCGGGATTCACAGATACGCAGTATTTT. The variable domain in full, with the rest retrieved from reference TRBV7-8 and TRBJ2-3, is GAGVSQSPRYKVAKRGQDVALRCDPISGHVSLFWYQQALGQGPEFLTYFQNEAQLDKSGLPSDRFFAERPEGSVSTLKIQRTQQEDSAVYLCASSRRAGFTDTQYFGPGTRLTVL.

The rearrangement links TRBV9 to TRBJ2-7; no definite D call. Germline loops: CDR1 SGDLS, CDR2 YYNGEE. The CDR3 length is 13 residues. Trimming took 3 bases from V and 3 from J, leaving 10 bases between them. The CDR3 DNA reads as TGTGCCAGCAGCGCCCAGGATTACTACGAGCAGTACTTC. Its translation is CASSAQDYYEQYF.

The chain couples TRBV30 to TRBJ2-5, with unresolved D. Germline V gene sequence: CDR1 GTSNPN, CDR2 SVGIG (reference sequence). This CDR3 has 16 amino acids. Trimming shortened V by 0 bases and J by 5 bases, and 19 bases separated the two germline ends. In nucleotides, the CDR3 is TGTGCCTGGAGTGTACTCCCCGGCAGCCTCGGGGAGACCCAGTACTTC. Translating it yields CAWSVLPGSLGETQYF.

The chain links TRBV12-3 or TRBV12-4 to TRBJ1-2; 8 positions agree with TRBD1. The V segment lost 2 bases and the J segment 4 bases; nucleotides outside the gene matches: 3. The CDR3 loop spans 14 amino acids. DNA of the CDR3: TGTGCCAGCAGTTTACGCACAGGGGGCTATGGCTACACCTTC. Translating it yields CASSLRTGGYGYTF.

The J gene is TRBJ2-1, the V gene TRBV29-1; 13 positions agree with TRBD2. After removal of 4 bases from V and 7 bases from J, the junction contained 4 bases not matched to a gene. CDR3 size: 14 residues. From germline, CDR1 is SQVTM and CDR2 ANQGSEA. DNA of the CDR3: TGCAGCGTTGGGACTAGCGGGAGAGGGAATGAGCAGTTCTTC. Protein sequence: CSVGTSGRGNEQFF.

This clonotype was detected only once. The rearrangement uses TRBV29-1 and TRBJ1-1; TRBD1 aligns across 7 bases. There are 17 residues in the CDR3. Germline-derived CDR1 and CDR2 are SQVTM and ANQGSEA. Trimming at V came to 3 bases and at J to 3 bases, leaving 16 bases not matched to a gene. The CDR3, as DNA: TGCAGCGTTGATCCTCCGGGACAGCGGTTTTGGGACACTGAAGCTTTCTTT. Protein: CSVDPPGQRFWDTEAFF. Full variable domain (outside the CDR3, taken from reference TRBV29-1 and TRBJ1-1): SAVISQKPSRDICQRGTSLTIQCQVDSQVTMMFWYRQQPGQSLTLIATANQGSEATYESGFVIDKFPISRPNLTFSTLTVSNMSPEDSSIYLCSVDPPGQRFWDTEAFFGQGTRLTVV.

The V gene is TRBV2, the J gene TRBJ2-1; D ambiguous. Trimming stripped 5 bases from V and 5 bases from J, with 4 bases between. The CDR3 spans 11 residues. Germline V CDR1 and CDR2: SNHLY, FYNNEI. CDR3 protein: CASSFHNEQFF. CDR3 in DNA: TGTGCCAGCAGTTTTCACAATGAGCAGTTCTTC.

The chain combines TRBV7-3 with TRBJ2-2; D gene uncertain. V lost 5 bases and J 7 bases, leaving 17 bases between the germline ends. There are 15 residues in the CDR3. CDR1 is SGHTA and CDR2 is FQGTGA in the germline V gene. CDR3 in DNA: TGTGCCAGCAGCCCCTCGGGTCAGCGAAACGGGGAGCTGTTTTTT. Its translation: CASSPSGQRNGELFF.

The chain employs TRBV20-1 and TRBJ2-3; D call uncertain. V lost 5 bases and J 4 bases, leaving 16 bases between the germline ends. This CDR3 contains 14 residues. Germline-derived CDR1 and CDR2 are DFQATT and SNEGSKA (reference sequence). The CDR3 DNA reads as TGCAGTGCTCCTCGGGCGGAGAGCCCAGATACGCAGTATTTT. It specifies CSAPRAESPDTQYF.

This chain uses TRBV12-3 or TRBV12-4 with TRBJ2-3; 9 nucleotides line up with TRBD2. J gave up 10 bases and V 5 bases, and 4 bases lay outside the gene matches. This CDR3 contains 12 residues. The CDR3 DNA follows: TGTGCCAGCAGTCTTAGCGGGAGTTCGCAGTATTTT. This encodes CASSLSGSSQYF.

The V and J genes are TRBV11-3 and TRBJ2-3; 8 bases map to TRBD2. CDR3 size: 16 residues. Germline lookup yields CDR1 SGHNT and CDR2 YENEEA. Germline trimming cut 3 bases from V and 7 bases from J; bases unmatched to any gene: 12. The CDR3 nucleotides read TGTGCCAGCAGCTTCTCTCCGGGAGGGCCCTCGAATACGCAGTATTTT. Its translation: CASSFSPGGPSNTQYF.

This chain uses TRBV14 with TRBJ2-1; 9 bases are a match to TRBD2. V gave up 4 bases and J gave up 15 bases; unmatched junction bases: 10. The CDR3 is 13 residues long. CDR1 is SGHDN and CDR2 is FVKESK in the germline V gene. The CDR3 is CASSLTLAGALFF. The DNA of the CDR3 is TGTGCCAGCAGCCTGACCTTAGCGGGGGCCTTGTTCTTC.

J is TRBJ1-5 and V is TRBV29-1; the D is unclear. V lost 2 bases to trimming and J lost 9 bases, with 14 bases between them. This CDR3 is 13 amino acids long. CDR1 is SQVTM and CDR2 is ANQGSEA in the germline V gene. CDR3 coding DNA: TGCAGCGTTGAACTGAACCGGGAAGGGCCCCAGCATTTT. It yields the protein CSVELNREGPQHF. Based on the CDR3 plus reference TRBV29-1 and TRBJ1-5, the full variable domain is SAVISQKPSRDICQRGTSLTIQCQVDSQVTMMFWYRQQPGQSLTLIATANQGSEATYESGFVIDKFPISRPNLTFSTLTVSNMSPEDSSIYLCSVELNREGPQHFGDGTRLSIL.

CDR3 loop: CATSRELAGLSNEQFF. The CDR3 DNA reads TGTGCCACCAGCAGAGAACTCGCAGGGCTGAGCAATGAGCAGTTCTTC. The chain employs TRBV15 and TRBJ2-1, with D possibly TRBD1 on 5 matching bases. V lost 0 bases to trimming and J lost 6 bases, with 15 bases between them. In germline, CDR1 is LNHNV, CDR2 YYDKDF (reference sequence). The length of the CDR3 is 16 residues. Based on the CDR3 plus reference TRBV15 and TRBJ2-1, the full variable domain is DAMVIQNPRYQVTQFGKPVTLSCSQTLNHNVMYWYQQKSSQAPKLLFHYYDKDFNNEADTPDNFQSRRPNTSFCFLDIRSPGLGDTAMYLCATSRELAGLSNEQFFGPGTRLTVL.

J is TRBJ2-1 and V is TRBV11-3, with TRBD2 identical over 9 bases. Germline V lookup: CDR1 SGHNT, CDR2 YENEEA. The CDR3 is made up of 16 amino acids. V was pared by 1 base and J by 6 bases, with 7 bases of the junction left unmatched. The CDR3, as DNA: TGTGCCAGCAGCTTAGGTGATAGCGGGAGTTCCAATGAGCAGTTCTTC. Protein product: CASSLGDSGSSNEQFF.

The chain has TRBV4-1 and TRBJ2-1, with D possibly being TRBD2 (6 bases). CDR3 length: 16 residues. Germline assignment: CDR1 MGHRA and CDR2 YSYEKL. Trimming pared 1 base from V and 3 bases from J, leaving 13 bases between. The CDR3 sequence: CASSQGRGALYNEQFF. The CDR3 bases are TGCGCCAGCAGCCAAGGACGCGGGGCCCTCTACAATGAGCAGTTCTTC.

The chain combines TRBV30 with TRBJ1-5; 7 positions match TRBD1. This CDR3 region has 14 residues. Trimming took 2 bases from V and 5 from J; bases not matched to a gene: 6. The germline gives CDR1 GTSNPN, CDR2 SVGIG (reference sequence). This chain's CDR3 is CAWSSGQDYQPQHF. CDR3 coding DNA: TGTGCCTGGAGTTCCGGACAGGATTATCAGCCCCAGCATTTT.

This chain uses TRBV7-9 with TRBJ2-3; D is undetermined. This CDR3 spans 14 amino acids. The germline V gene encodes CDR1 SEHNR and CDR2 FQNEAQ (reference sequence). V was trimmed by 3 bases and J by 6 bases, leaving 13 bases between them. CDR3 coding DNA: TGTGCCAGCAGCTTGGCCGGGCGGCCCGATACGCAGTATTTT. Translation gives CASSLAGRPDTQYF.

The CDR3 DNA reads as TGCGCCAGCAGCCCGGATTCCAACACTGAAGCTTTCTTT. This encodes CASSPDSNTEAFF. The rearrangement uses TRBV5-1 and TRBJ1-1, with D hard to call. In germline, CDR1 is SGHRS, CDR2 YFSETQ. This CDR3 has 13 amino acids. The V gene lost 4 bases and the J gene lost 2 bases, with 9 bases spanning the gap.